This T cell receptor beta chain was documented in a study of blood T cell repertoires in COVID-19. Study in general: Nucleic acid was either cDNA or gDNA, and it came from T cells, B-cell-depleted T cells, or PBMCs.

Germline CDR1 reads KGHSH; CDR2 reads LQKENI. This CDR3 comprises 17 residues. V was pared by 3 bases and J by 7 bases, with 15 bases of the junction left unmatched. Profiling relied on immunoSEQ multiplex PCR, and the TCRdb table lists in-frame clones only, not all of them. The data show some 54,000 clones, around 86% seen once. The sequence was collected from a man aged 70 or older with active COVID-19. This sequence joins TRBV18 and TRBJ2-7; 10 bases fit TRBD1. The specimen was peripheral blood. The CDR3 region is CASSPIGTGVGLKEQYF. The DNA of the CDR3 is TGTGCCAGCTCACCGATCGGGACAGGGGTCGGACTTAAGGAGCAGTACTTC.